The rows below give T cell receptor beta chains drawn from one sample of a study of glioma-infiltrating T cells. One entry per CDR3 protein results from TCRdb running MiXCR on the multiplex PCR reads. The table has around 43,000 distinct CDR3 sequences, around 24% seen once; the top ten hold roughly 6%. Material for sequencing was glioma tissue, nonneoplastic brain tissue, or PBMCs (not recorded which). These receptors originate from a human donor with low-grade glioma or glioblastoma, undergoing nonglioma brain surgery, or in good health (not recorded which). Each CDR3 is given with its conserved first and last residue. A D gene is named only where the DNA matches it firmly. Expanded clones are given a class, and other clones once, few, many or no size at all.

size,V,D,J,CDR3,DNA
few,TRBV28,-,TRBJ2-5,CASSLWGEQKTETQYF,TGTGCCAGCAGTTTATGGGGGGAGCAAAAGACGGAGACCCAGTACTTC
-,TRBV28,-,TRBJ2-1,CASNKVGTDNEQFF,TGTGCCAGCAATAAGGTTGGGACTGACAATGAGCAGTTCTTC
many,TRBV5-1,-,TRBJ2-3,CASSLGLQGTDTQYF,TGCGCCAGCAGCTTGGGACTCCAGGGTACAGATACGCAGTATTTT
-,TRBV30,TRBD1,TRBJ2-2,CASDRGTGELFF,TGTGCCTCAGACAGGGGGACCGGGGAGCTGTTTTTT
many,TRBV5-1,TRBD1,TRBJ2-1,CASSSGQGNEQFF,TGCGCCAGCAGCTCGGGACAGGGCAATGAGCAGTTCTTC
many,TRBV3-1,-,TRBJ2-5,CASSQYEETQYF,TGTGCCAGCAGCCAATACGAAGAGACCCAGTACTTC
many,TRBV19,-,TRBJ2-3,CASSAPSTDQQYF,TGTGCCAGTAGTGCACCTTCTACGGACCAGCAGTATTTT
-,TRBV6-2/TRBV6-3,-,TRBJ1-1,CARSYLMTGLGTEAFF,TGTGCCCGCAGTTACCTAATGACCGGCTTGGGCACTGAAGCTTTCTTT
-,TRBV20-1,-,TRBJ2-3,CSAESYRSTDTQYF,TGCAGTGCGGAAAGCTATCGAAGCACAGATACGCAGTATTTT
-,TRBV9,-,TRBJ2-1,CASSRTRDHNEQFF,TGTGCCAGCAGTCGAACCCGGGACCACAATGAGCAGTTCTTC
many,TRBV5-4,-,TRBJ2-1,CASRASSNEQFF,TGTGCCAGCAGGGCGTCTAGCAATGAGCAGTTCTTC
-,TRBV5-1,TRBD2,TRBJ2-3,CASSFRSREGADTQYF,TGCGCCAGCAGCTTTCGATCGCGGGAGGGAGCAGATACGCAGTATTTT
-,TRBV29-1,-,TRBJ1-1,CSVDPAMNTEAFF,TGCAGCGTTGACCCGGCGATGAACACTGAAGCTTTCTTT
-,TRBV12-3/TRBV12-4,-,TRBJ2-7,CASSLGTPTYEQYF,TGTGCCAGCAGTTTAGGGACACCCACCTACGAGCAGTACTTC
-,TRBV5-8,TRBD1,TRBJ2-5,CASSLTGGDETQYF,TGTGCCAGCAGCTTGACAGGGGGCGACGAGACCCAGTACTTC
many,TRBV28,-,TRBJ1-1,CASSHTMNTEAFF,TGTGCCAGCAGTCATACAATGAACACTGAAGCTTTCTTT
many,TRBV20-1,TRBD1,TRBJ1-2,CSAATGRSYGYTF,TGCAGTGCTGCGACAGGGAGAAGCTATGGCTACACCTTC